The rows below give T cell receptor beta chains drawn from one sample of a study of T cell responses to AZD1222 COVID-19 vaccine. Sequenced by immunoSEQ multiplex PCR; TCRdb stores in-frame clones only, minus some. The sample holds 180,000 or so clones, 85% to 90% seen once. The specimen comprised peripheral blood, sampled 28 days after the second AZD1222 dose. The receptor source for this set is an adult who received the AZD1222 COVID-19 vaccine. The CDR3 runs from the conserved cysteine through the conserved F or W. A D gene is named only where the DNA matches it firmly. Clone size, where shown, is once, few, many, or a class for clones that have expanded.

D gene	V gene	J gene	CDR3 length	clone size	CDR3 protein	CDR3 DNA
TRBD1	TRBV11-2	TRBJ1-2	16	once	CASSLAGTGGSYGYTF	TGTGCCAGCAGCTTAGCCGGGACAGGGGGCTCTTATGGCTACACCTTC
-	TRBV6-1	TRBJ2-3	17	-	CASREPRVGWFGDTQYF	TGTGCCAGCAGAGAACCCAGGGTAGGGTGGTTCGGAGATACGCAGTATTTT
-	TRBV7-6	TRBJ1-3	16	once	CASSLAEKYSGNTIYF	TGTGCCAGCAGCTTAGCGGAAAAGTACTCTGGAAACACCATATATTTT
TRBD2	TRBV19	TRBJ2-7	16	few	CASSNTGTSGIHEQYF	TGTGCCAGTAGTAATACCGGGACTAGCGGGATCCACGAGCAGTACTTC
TRBD1	TRBV28	TRBJ2-7	15	-	CASSSPGQGPYEQYF	TGTGCCAGCAGTTCACCGGGACAGGGTCCCTACGAGCAGTACTTC
-	TRBV5-1	TRBJ2-1	14	-	CASSSGDRINEQFF	TGCGCCAGCAGCTCGGGAGACAGGATCAATGAGCAGTTCTTC
TRBD2	TRBV28	TRBJ2-5	13	-	CASSFGGRETQYF	TGTGCCAGCAGTTTCGGCGGGAGGGAGACCCAGTACTTC
TRBD1	TRBV28	TRBJ1-4	12	-	CASTGTGVKLFF	TGTGCCAGCACTGGGACAGGGGTGAAACTGTTTTTT
-	TRBV27	TRBJ1-2	15	-	CASRTGRTTNYGYTF	TGTGCCAGCAGAACGGGTAGGACAACTAACTATGGCTACACCTTC
-	TRBV10-3	TRBJ1-2	15	-	CAISDFGGNSYGYTF	TGTGCCATCAGTGACTTCGGAGGGAATAGCTATGGCTACACCTTC
-	TRBV30	TRBJ2-5	13	-	CAWDTGSQETQYF	TGTGCCTGGGATACAGGTTCTCAAGAGACCCAGTACTTC
-	TRBV24-1	TRBJ1-1	13	-	CATKGQANTEAFF	TGTGCCACCAAGGGGCAGGCGAACACTGAAGCTTTCTTT
-	TRBV15	TRBJ2-7	16	-	CATSRDKPLGPYEQYF	TGTGCCACCAGCAGAGATAAGCCCCTGGGTCCCTACGAGCAGTACTTC
TRBD2	TRBV12-3/TRBV12-4	TRBJ2-1	13	-	CASSPGTNNEQFF	TGTGCCAGCAGCCCCGGGACTAACAATGAGCAGTTCTTC
-	TRBV24-1	TRBJ2-3	15	-	CATSDTRQATDTQYF	TGTGCCACCAGTGATACGAGACAGGCCACAGATACGCAGTATTTT
TRBD1	TRBV2	TRBJ1-5	15	-	CASRGQGLGNQPQHF	TGTGCCAGCAGGGGACAGGGGTTAGGCAATCAGCCCCAGCATTTT
TRBD1	TRBV3-1/TRBV3-2	TRBJ1-1	16	-	CASTPSYRGENTEAFF	TGTGCCAGCACCCCATCTTACAGGGGAGAGAACACTGAAGCTTTCTTT
TRBD2	TRBV7-2	TRBJ2-7	16	-	CASSHRGLADSYEQYF	TGTGCCAGCAGCCATAGGGGACTAGCGGACAGCTACGAGCAGTACTTC
TRBD2	TRBV28	TRBJ2-1	13	-	CASSRHGRGEQFF	TGTGCCAGCAGCCGGCATGGGAGGGGTGAGCAGTTCTTC
-	TRBV19	TRBJ2-2	11	-	CASGFTGELFF	TGTGCCTCAGGGTTCACCGGGGAGCTGTTTTTT
-	TRBV30	TRBJ1-2	12	once	CAWSVGGDGYTF	TGTGCCTGGAGTGTAGGGGGGGATGGCTACACCTTC
-	TRBV18	TRBJ1-2	14	-	CASSPEGQVGGYTF	TGTGCCAGCTCACCGGAGGGGCAAGTGGGTGGCTACACCTTC
TRBD1	TRBV6-4	TRBJ2-1	14	-	CASSDSGQGDEQFF	TGTGCCAGCAGTGACTCGGGACAGGGCGATGAGCAGTTCTTC
-	TRBV5-1	TRBJ2-3	14	-	CASSLGESTDTQYF	TGCGCCAGCAGCTTGGGGGAAAGCACAGATACGCAGTATTTT
-	TRBV25-1	TRBJ1-2	13	-	CASSLIGGRGYTF	TGTGCCAGCAGTTTGATCGGGGGGCGCGGCTACACCTTC
-	TRBV28	TRBJ1-2	14	-	CASSPDTSNYGYTF	TGTGCCAGCAGTCCGGACACTTCTAACTATGGCTACACCTTC
TRBD2	TRBV14	TRBJ2-3	18	-	CASSQWIGAGEFTDTQYF	TGTGCCAGCAGCCAATGGATCGGGGCGGGGGAATTCACAGATACGCAGTATTTT
TRBD2	TRBV7-2	TRBJ2-5	14	-	CASSLVGGGETQYF	TGTGCCAGCAGCTTAGTCGGGGGGGGAGAGACCCAGTACTTC
-	TRBV6-2/TRBV6-3	TRBJ2-6	15	-	CASSTVSSGANVLTF	TGTGCCAGCAGTACAGTATCCTCTGGGGCCAACGTCCTGACTTTC
TRBD1	TRBV2	TRBJ2-7	14	-	CASGLGQLIGEQYF	TGTGCCAGCGGTTTGGGACAGTTGATTGGCGAGCAGTACTTC
TRBD2	TRBV6-2/TRBV6-3	TRBJ2-3	14	once	CASSVGGPTDTQYF	TGTGCCAGCAGCGTGGGAGGGCCTACAGATACGCAGTATTTT
-	TRBV28	TRBJ2-6	15	-	CASRRGDAGANVLTF	TGTGCCAGCAGACGAGGTGATGCTGGGGCCAACGTCCTGACTTTC
-	TRBV7-2	TRBJ2-1	17	-	CASSPRDTGSRYNEQFF	TGTGCCAGCAGCCCGCGAGACACAGGGTCACGGTACAATGAGCAGTTCTTC
TRBD2	TRBV7-2	TRBJ2-1	13	-	CASSFSSGNEQFF	TGTGCCAGCAGCTTCTCTAGCGGCAATGAGCAGTTCTTC
TRBD2	TRBV7-8	TRBJ2-7	14	-	CASSGTSGGGEQYF	TGTGCCAGCAGCGGAACTAGCGGGGGGGGAGAGCAGTACTTC
-	TRBV5-8	TRBJ1-4	15	-	CASSRPRGANEKLFF	TGTGCCAGCAGCCGTCCCCGTGGGGCGAATGAAAAACTGTTTTTT
-	TRBV7-3	TRBJ2-5	14	-	CASSLDRASETQYF	TGTGCCAGCAGCTTAGATAGGGCGTCGGAGACCCAGTACTTC
TRBD2	TRBV9	TRBJ2-5	16	-	CASSPRLVGRGETQYF	TGTGCCAGCAGCCCCCGACTAGTCGGGAGGGGAGAGACCCAGTACTTC
-	TRBV5-4	TRBJ2-1	14	-	CASSLRQGSNEQFF	TGTGCCAGCAGCTTGAGGCAGGGGAGCAATGAGCAGTTCTTC
-	TRBV19	TRBJ2-1	15	-	CASSTIGDSYNEQFF	TGTGCCAGTAGTACCATCGGGGACTCCTACAATGAGCAGTTCTTC
TRBD2	TRBV9	TRBJ2-7	15	-	CASSVVAGGPEEQYF	TGTGCCAGCAGCGTAGTGGCGGGAGGGCCAGAGGAGCAGTACTTC
-	TRBV28	TRBJ1-5	14	few	CASRSGILSQPQHF	TGTGCCAGCAGAAGCGGGATCCTCAGTCAGCCCCAGCATTTT
TRBD1	TRBV11-2	TRBJ2-4	17	-	CASSLGTGGRLGNIQYF	TGTGCCAGCAGCTTAGGGACAGGGGGCCGACTTGGAAACATTCAGTACTTC
TRBD2	TRBV24-1	TRBJ2-7	13	-	CATSESGRYEQYF	TGTGCCACCAGTGAGAGCGGGAGGTACGAGCAGTACTTC
-	TRBV27	TRBJ2-1	15	-	CASSPDTGVLNEQFF	TGTGCCAGCAGCCCGGACACGGGAGTTCTCAATGAGCAGTTCTTC
-	TRBV7-2	TRBJ2-7	16	-	CASSLAGGLGTYEQYF	TGTGCCAGCAGCTTAGCTGGCGGTCTCGGGACCTACGAGCAGTACTTC